Each of the 14 T cell receptor beta chains below was sequenced from the same sample in a study of post-analysis software for immune sequencing data. Study conclusions and caveats: Five TRBV segments occurring more often in patients than controls included TRBV5-6, TRBV5-1 and TRBV20-1.

For these TCRs, the target antigens are not known. TCR beta cDNA libraries included unique molecular identifiers. TCRdb re-called the PCR reads with MiXCR, one entry per CDR3 protein. The top ten hold approximately 6% of the sample, which has about 540,000 distinct CDR3 sequences, 34% seen once. Sequenced input: blood. Receptor source: a girl aged 2 to 17 with multiple sclerosis.

The chain has TRBV6-5 and TRBJ1-1, with D possibly being TRBD1 (6 bases). Germline-derived CDR1 and CDR2 are MNHEY and SVGAGI. The CDR3 consists of 13 residues. V was trimmed by 5 bases and J by 4 bases, leaving 11 bases between them. CDR3 DNA sequence: TGTGCCAGCAGTACCGGGGGGGCCACTGAAGCTTTCTTT. It translates to CASSTGGATEAFF.

The chain employs TRBV5-1 and TRBJ2-1; D is undetermined. Germline V gene data show CDR1 as SGHRS and CDR2 as YFSETQ. The CDR3 is made up of 15 amino acids. V lost 4 bases, J lost 2 bases, and 13 bases lay in between. The CDR3 region is CASSLSRLAYNEQFF. The CDR3 DNA follows: TGCGCCAGCAGCCTCTCGAGACTCGCCTACAATGAGCAGTTCTTC.

The CDR3 nucleotides read TGCAGTGCTAGAGAGGTCTACACAGATACGCAGTATTTT. Protein: CSAREVYTDTQYF. The rearrangement joins TRBV20-1 to TRBJ2-3; D is ambiguous. The germline V gene encodes CDR1 DFQATT and CDR2 SNEGSKA (reference sequence). V was cut by 0 bases and J by 2 bases, with 6 bases left in between. This CDR3 region has 13 residues.

In this sample, this clonotype turned up a few times. This sequence joins TRBV20-1 and TRBJ2-3; tentative D call: TRBD2 (5 bases). The CDR3 sequence is 16 residues long. V gave up 4 bases and J gave up 2 bases, with 19 bases separating them. From germline, CDR1 is DFQATT and CDR2 SNEGSKA (reference sequence). CDR3 bases: TGCAGTGCTAACCCCTCCTTGGCGGGCGTCACAGATACGCAGTATTTT. Amino acid sequence: CSANPSLAGVTDTQYF.

The chain uses TRBV10-3 and TRBJ2-3, with 7 bases aligning to TRBD1. This CDR3 has 13 amino acids. Per germline, CDR1 ENHRY and CDR2 SYGVKD. V dropped 2 bases and J dropped 6; count of bases not matched to a gene: 2. The CDR3 here is CAISEGTEDTQYF. CDR3 sequence (DNA): TGTGCCATCAGTGAGGGGACAGAGGATACGCAGTATTTT.

V gene TRBV28 combines with J gene TRBJ2-3; TRBD2 matches 7 bases. This CDR3 has 17 residues. Losses at the gene ends were 2 bases for V and 0 bases for J; bases not matched to a gene: 8. From germline, CDR1 is MDHEN and CDR2 SYDVKM. In DNA, the CDR3 is TGTGCCAGCAGTTTACCCCTTGGGGGGGGGAGCACAGATACGCAGTATTTT. Residues: CASSLPLGGGSTDTQYF.

This clonotype was recorded a few times. The chain combines TRBV5-1 with TRBJ2-5; the match to TRBD2 covers 8 bases. CDR1 SGHRS and CDR2 YFSETQ come from the germline V gene. V lost 1 base, J lost 13 bases, and 12 bases stayed unmatched. The CDR3 extends over 14 amino acids. The CDR3: CASSLRTSPEVPYF. The DNA of the CDR3 is TGCGCCAGCAGCTTGCGGACTAGCCCTGAGGTCCCGTACTTC.

This clonotype was seen a handful of times. The chain couples TRBV28 to TRBJ2-7, with 8 bases lining up with TRBD1. CDR3 size: 18 residues. Germline V gene data show CDR1 as MDHEN and CDR2 as SYDVKM. Unmatched junction bases numbered 18, after V lost 6 bases and J lost 2 bases. The CDR3, as DNA: TGTGCCAGCAGAAACGGATTTCGACAGGGGAATAGGACCTACGAGCAGTACTTC. Translated: CASRNGFRQGNRTYEQYF.

This clonotype was counted only a few times. This chain joins TRBV7-3 and TRBJ2-7, with D perhaps TRBD2 (5 bases). The CDR3 has 15 residues. V lost 5 bases to trimming and J lost 0 bases, with 14 bases between them. Germline lookup yields CDR1 SGHTA and CDR2 FQGTGA. The CDR3 is CASSPRGGISYEQYF. The CDR3 DNA reads as TGTGCCAGCAGCCCCCGGGGTGGGATCTCCTACGAGCAGTACTTC.

This clonotype was found a few times. The rearrangement links TRBV20-1 to TRBJ2-5; 8 nucleotides match TRBD1. Germline V gives CDR1 DFQATT, CDR2 SNEGSKA (reference sequence). Unmatched junction bases numbered 5, after V lost 0 bases and J lost 5 bases. This CDR3 is 14 amino acids long. CDR3 bases: TGCAGTGCTAGAGATCCCGACAGGGGTGAGACCCAGTACTTC. It yields the protein CSARDPDRGETQYF.

V is TRBV5-1 and J is TRBJ1-6, with 8 bases that match TRBD1. Germline lookup yields CDR1 SGHRS and CDR2 YFSETQ. The V and J ends lost 4 bases and 6 bases, in that order; junction bases with no gene match: 6. CDR3 length equals 15 residues. The CDR3: CASSGRQGSNSPLHF. The CDR3 DNA reads as TGCGCCAGCAGCGGCAGACAGGGGTCTAATTCACCCCTCCACTTT.

The V and J genes are TRBV6-4 and TRBJ2-3, with 10 positions matching TRBD2. V dropped 2 bases and J dropped 4; count of bases not matched to a gene: 6. This CDR3 has 16 residues. Germline V gives CDR1 MRHNA, CDR2 SNTAGT. The CDR3 DNA is TGTGCCAGCAGTGACGCGAGCGGGGGGGCCGCAGATACGCAGTATTTT. This gives the protein CASSDASGGAADTQYF.

The rearrangement joins TRBV14 to TRBJ2-1, with D possibly matching TRBD1 (7 bases). CDR3 size: 15 residues. Trimming pared 3 bases from V and 8 bases from J, leaving 17 bases between. Germline CDR1 reads SGHDN; CDR2 reads FVKESK. The CDR3 DNA reads as TGTGCCAGCAGCCATTCTCGGACAGGAGGGGATGAGCAGTTCTTC. This translates into CASSHSRTGGDEQFF.

This clonotype has a handful of counts. This chain uses TRBV7-2 with TRBJ2-5, with 8 bases matching TRBD2. The V gene end was trimmed by 4 bases and the J gene end by 5 bases; junction bases not matched to a gene: 9. CDR3 length: 15 residues. The germline V gene encodes CDR1 SGHTA and CDR2 FQGNSA. The CDR3 DNA reads as TGTGCCAGCAGCTCTTGGCGGGGGGACCGGGAGACCCAGTACTTC. It is translated as CASSSWRGDRETQYF.